This is a list of T cell receptor beta chains from one sample in a study of breast tumors, draining lymph nodes, adjacent tissues. TCRdb re-called the multiplex PCR reads through MiXCR, storing one row per CDR3 protein. This table holds approximately 52,000 distinct CDR3 sequences, over 40% found once. The sequencing input was breast tumor tissue. All receptors come from a female donor with breast cancer. Some clones in this sample may be carry-over from other donors' samples. Both conserved end residues are part of each CDR3. A D gene is named only where the DNA matches it firmly. Expanded clones are given a class, and other clones once, few, many or no size at all.

TRBJ1-2 many TRBV6-1 NA TGTGCCAGCAGTGAAGCGGCCGGGGGGGCCGGCTATGGCTACACCTTC CASSEAAGGAGYGYTF
TRBJ2-3 many TRBV12-3/TRBV12-4 NA TGTGCCAGCAGTTCGGACGGGCGGCCCACAGATACGCAGTATTTT CASSSDGRPTDTQYF
TRBJ2-2 many TRBV7-9 TRBD1 TGTGCCAGCAGCCCTACAGGGGGCGTGGGAACCGGGGAGCTGTTTTTT CASSPTGGVGTGELFF
TRBJ2-3 many TRBV20-1 NA TGCAGCAAGGGGGATCCCGGGAGGACAGATACGCAGTATTTT CSKGDPGRTDTQYF
TRBJ1-2 many TRBV5-1 NA TGCGCCAGCAGCTTGGGAACAGGCCGCGGGTATGGCTACACCTTC CASSLGTGRGYGYTF
TRBJ1-2 many TRBV29-1 TRBD1 TGCAGCGTTCAGGGGGCTACCAACTATGGCTACACCTTC CSVQGATNYGYTF
TRBJ1-1 many TRBV4-2 TRBD1 TGTGCCAGCAGCCAAGGATATGTGACAGGGGGTAGGAACACTGAAGCTTTCTTT CASSQGYVTGGRNTEAFF
TRBJ1-6 NA TRBV20-1 NA TGCAGTGCTGGGGACACCGCTATGATAAATTCACCCCTCCACTTT CSAGDTAMINSPLHF
TRBJ2-1 many TRBV4-3 NA TGCGCCAGCAGCCAAGTGTTGGCGGGTTCCTACAATGAGCAGTTCTTC CASSQVLAGSYNEQFF
TRBJ2-3 NA TRBV3-1 NA TGTGCCAGCAGCCGAGAGCTAGTAACAGATACGCAGTATTTT CASSRELVTDTQYF
TRBJ2-3 many TRBV6-2/TRBV6-3 NA TGTGCCAGCAGTTACCCCGACCCACTACGAAGGGCAGATACGCAGTATTTT CASSYPDPLRRADTQYF
TRBJ1-2 NA TRBV10-1 NA TGCGCCAGCAGTGCTAGCAGTTTATCTTGGCAGTCCAATGGCTACACCTTC CASSASSLSWQSNGYTF
TRBJ2-7 NA TRBV20-1 NA TGCAGTGCTAGAGGAAGCTGGAGCTCCTACGAGCAGTACTTC CSARGSWSSYEQYF
TRBJ2-7 medium-sized TRBV20-1 TRBD1 TGCAGTGCTATGACGGGACAGGGTATCCTCGAGCAGTACTTC CSAMTGQGILEQYF
TRBJ2-7 many TRBV6-2/TRBV6-3 TRBD1 TGTGCCAGCAGTTACCGCGGGCCGGGACAGGGGTCCTACGAGCAGTACTTC CASSYRGPGQGSYEQYF
TRBJ2-2 NA TRBV12-3/TRBV12-4 TRBD2 TGTGCCAGCAATCCGGGACTAGCGAGTTATATGAACACCGGGGAGCTGTTTTTT CASNPGLASYMNTGELFF
TRBJ2-1 NA TRBV9 NA TGTGCCAGCAGCCCGTGGGTCCTTCCCTACGAGCAGTACAATGAGCAGTTCTTC CASSPWVLPYEQYNEQFF
TRBJ2-1 NA TRBV7-2 TRBD2 TGTGCCAGCAGCTTAATGGTAGCGGGAGCTGCTGAGCAGCTCTTC CASSLMVAGAAEQLF
TRBJ1-1 many TRBV7-8 TRBD1 TGTGCCAGCACCCTAGGGGGGACAGGGGCTTTGAACACTGAAGCTTTCTTT CASTLGGTGALNTEAFF
TRBJ2-7 NA TRBV9 TRBD2 TGTGCCAGCAGCGTAGAGTCTAGCGGGGTCTCCGAGCAGTACTTC CASSVESSGVSEQYF
TRBJ2-3 NA TRBV5-1 NA TGCGCCAGCAGCAAAGGAGATACGCAGTATTTT CASSKGDTQYF
TRBJ2-3 NA TRBV9 TRBD2 TGTGCCAGCAGCGTAGGGGCTAGCGGGAGGTCGGATACGCAGTATTTT CASSVGASGRSDTQYF
TRBJ2-7 NA TRBV7-2 NA TGTGCCAGCAGCTTACCCGGGACAACCTACGAGCAGTACTTC CASSLPGTTYEQYF
TRBJ2-7 NA TRBV6-5 NA TGTGCCAGCAGTGACGGGGCGTCCTACGAGCCGTACTTC CASSDGASYEPYF
TRBJ2-5 many TRBV19 NA TGTGCCAGCACAGGGTTCCAAGAGACCCAGTACTTC CASTGFQETQYF
TRBJ1-2 NA TRBV24-1 TRBD1 TGTGCCACCAGTGAGGGACAGGGGGCGGGCTACGCCTTC CATSEGQGAGYAF
TRBJ2-3 NA TRBV19 TRBD2 TGTGCCAGTAGTATAGGACTAGCGGGATCTGATACGCAGTATTTT CASSIGLAGSDTQYF
TRBJ2-5 NA TRBV6-5 NA TGTGCCAGCAGCCCTTTACCATTCACTTGGGAGACCCAGTACTTC CASSPLPFTWETQYF
TRBJ2-3 many TRBV11-2 TRBD1 TGTGCCAGCAGTTACGACCGGGACAGGGGCGATACGCAGTATTTT CASSYDRDRGDTQYF
TRBJ1-4 NA TRBV20-1 TRBD1 TGCAGTGCTATGACGGGACAGGGTAATGAAAAACTGTTTTTT CSAMTGQGNEKLFF
TRBJ2-7 many TRBV5-4 TRBD1 TGTGCCAGCAGCTTTGGGGCCGCGGGGCCGGGACAGGGGGGCGAGCAGTACTTC CASSFGAAGPGQGGEQYF
TRBJ1-2 NA TRBV2 TRBD1 TGTGCCAGCAGTGAGCTGGTTACAGGGGGCTACTATGGCTACACCTTC CASSELVTGGYYGYTF
TRBJ1-4 many TRBV4-1 NA TGCGCCAGCAGCCTAGGGCCCTTTACTAATGAAAAACTGTTTTTT CASSLGPFTNEKLFF
TRBJ2-1 NA TRBV7-8 TRBD2 TGTGCCAGCAGCTTAGGAGCTAGCGGGAACAATGAGCAGTTCTTC CASSLGASGNNEQFF
TRBJ2-3 medium-sized TRBV20-1 TRBD2 TGCAGTGGGCTCTCGGCAGCCACCGGGGGGGATACGCAGTATTTT CSGLSAATGGDTQYF
TRBJ2-7 NA TRBV19 NA TGTGCCAGTAGTACATGGGACGGCTACGAGCAGTACTTC CASSTWDGYEQYF
TRBJ1-5 NA TRBV19 NA TGTGCCAGTAGTCTTACGACAGGCACTACCTTCAATCAGCCCCAGCATTTT CASSLTTGTTFNQPQHF
TRBJ2-1 NA TRBV4-3 TRBD2 TGCGCCAGCAGCCAGAATATGGGACTAGCGGGTTTCAATGAGCAGCTCTTC CASSQNMGLAGFNEQLF
TRBJ2-3 many TRBV12-3/TRBV12-4 NA TGTGCCAGCAGTTTTGGGGGAGATAGGGATACGCAGTATTTT CASSFGGDRDTQYF
TRBJ1-2 NA TRBV10-3 TRBD1 TGTGCCAGCAGACGGCAGACAGGGGATGGCTACACCTTC CASRRQTGDGYTF
TRBJ2-4 many TRBV27 NA TGTGCCAGCAGTAAACAGGGAAACATTCAGTACTTC CASSKQGNIQYF
TRBJ2-3 many TRBV4-3 NA TGCGCCAGCAGCCAAGACTTAGGAGTGGGCACAGATACGCAGTATTTT CASSQDLGVGTDTQYF
TRBJ2-5 NA TRBV2 NA TGTGCCAGCAGTGATATTATTCGTGAGACCCAGTACTTC CASSDIIRETQYF
TRBJ2-5 NA TRBV5-1 NA TGCGCCAGCGGCTTGCAAGGGACGAAAGAGACCCAGTACTTC CASGLQGTKETQYF
TRBJ1-5 NA TRBV12-3/TRBV12-4 NA TGTGCCAGCAGTTTCCCTCAGGGGTCAGGGCCCCAGCATTTT CASSFPQGSGPQHF